This T cell receptor beta chain was recorded in a study of cytomegalovirus exposure and HLA in healthy donors. The wider study: One earlier analysis, a look at some 180 million T cells, found fewer than 140 million unique TCR beta sequences. From donors who were HLA-typed, an early data release held 80 million to 95 million unique TCRs. Study-wide results and caveats: Reportedly, TCR beta sequences accurately predicted HLA-A and HLA-B alleles in most subjects.

Primers: 60 Vbeta forward and 13 Jbeta reverse. The data were produced by immunoSEQ multiplex PCR, yet TCRdb's version contains in-frame clones alone and is incomplete. The sample carries some 100,000 clones, around 80% recorded once. CDR1 is MDHEN, CDR2 SYDVKM, per germline. Losses at the gene ends were 6 bases for V and 4 bases for J; bases not matched to a gene: 24. The CDR3 totals 20 residues. The donors (healthy individuals) were bone marrow donors. As concerns this clone: Its target is not known.

The sequenced sample consisted of PBMCs. The source is a female donor in good health and CMV-seronegative. V usage is TRBV28 and J usage is TRBJ1-2, with 9 nucleotides matching TRBD1. The CDR3 here is CASSEFTGGSSGYPSYGYTF. Here the CDR3 DNA reads TGTGCCAGCAGCGAATTCACAGGGGGCTCGTCGGGTTACCCTTCCTATGGCTACACCTTC.